One sample yielded the 10 T cell receptor beta chains listed below, sequenced in a study of T-cell reconstitution after alpha-beta-depleted transplantation in children. During its preparation, the TCRbeta library received unique molecular identifiers. TCRdb re-derived calls from the PCR reads in MiXCR, one entry per CDR3 protein. The data hold approximately 390,000 distinct CDR3 sequences, with under 13% observed a single time. Here the sequenced sample was PBMCs from the stem cell graft donor, taken from the stem cell graft. These TCRs come from a human donor who donated a stem cell graft to a child with acute myeloid leukemia.

This clonotype was detected a few times. This sequence joins TRBV7-2 and TRBJ2-3; no firm D call. The CDR3 extends over 14 amino acids. The V and J ends lost 4 bases and 3 bases respectively, with 11 bases between them. Germline CDR1 is SGHTA and CDR2 is FQGNSA. Here the CDR3 reads CASSSRLDTDTQYF. CDR3 sequence (DNA): TGTGCCAGCAGCTCCCGGCTAGATACAGATACGCAGTATTTT.

The rearrangement links TRBV20-1 to TRBJ1-5; weak D call: TRBD1 (5 bases). The CDR3 spans 12 residues. The V gene lost 3 bases and the J gene lost 7 bases, with 10 bases spanning the gap. Germline V gives CDR1 DFQATT, CDR2 SNEGSKA (reference sequence). CDR3 DNA sequence: TGCAGTGCTAGTAAGAGGGGACAGCCCCAGCATTTT. Amino acids: CSASKRGQPQHF.

V usage is TRBV29-1 and J usage is TRBJ2-5; D gene unclear. The CDR3 spans 11 residues. Deletions cut 4 bases from V and 3 bases from J, with 6 bases between. Germline V gives CDR1 SQVTM, CDR2 ANQGSEA. The DNA for the CDR3 is TGCAGCGTTGTAGCAGAAGAGACCCAGTACTTC. Its translation is CSVVAEETQYF.

This clonotype was picked up many times. The chain combines TRBV4-1 with TRBJ1-1, with 9 bases lining up with TRBD1. Germline V gene lookup returns CDR1 MGHRA and CDR2 YSYEKL. The V segment lost 3 bases and the J segment 5 bases; nucleotides outside the gene matches: 4. There are 14 residues in the CDR3. The CDR3, as DNA: TGCGCCAGCAGCCATGGACAGGGGATTACTGAAGCTTTCTTT. Its translation is CASSHGQGITEAFF.

The rearrangement links TRBV27 to TRBJ1-1, with D possibly being TRBD1 (6 bases). Per germline, CDR1 MNHEY and CDR2 SMNVEV (reference sequence). The CDR3 has 13 amino acids. The V end lost 0 bases, the J end lost 5 bases, and 7 bases lay between the germline ends. The DNA of the CDR3 is TGTGCCAGCAGTTTATCTGACAGGACTGAAGCTTTCTTT. Protein product: CASSLSDRTEAFF.

This clonotype appeared many times. V usage is TRBV3-1 and J usage is TRBJ1-5; D is ambiguous. The CDR3 runs to 12 residues. Germline CDR1 LGHDT, CDR2 YNNKEL (reference sequence). V was clipped by 1 base and J by 7 bases, with 5 bases between them. The DNA for the CDR3 is TGTGCCAGCAGCCAAGTGGGACAGCCCCAGCATTTT. Amino acid sequence: CASSQVGQPQHF.

Comments on this clonotype: Sequence at one end of the junction differs from germline and may be a read error. The V call is TRBV11-2, the J call TRBJ2-1; 12 nucleotides match TRBD2. Germline lookup yields CDR1 SGHAT and CDR2 FQNNGV. This CDR3 contains 16 residues. Written as DNA, the CDR3 is TGTGCCAGCAGCTTGGGTGGACTAGCGGGGCTCAATGAGCACTTCTTC. It codes for CASSLGGLAGLNEHFF. Filled out from reference TRBV11-2 and TRBJ2-1, the complete variable domain reads EAGVAQSPRYKIIEKRQSVAFWCNPISGHATLYWYQQILGQGPKLLIQFQNNGVVDDSQLPKDRFSAERLKGVDSTLKIQPAKLEDSAVYLCASSLGGLAGLNEHFFGPGTRLTVL.

A few counts support this clonotype. The V call is TRBV4-3, the J call TRBJ1-6; weak D call: TRBD1 (6 bases). CDR3 length: 15 residues. Trimming removed 4 bases at V and 10 bases at J, with 17 bases between. Germline V CDR1 and CDR2: LGHNA, YSLEER. The CDR3, as DNA: TGCGCCAGCAGCCGGCGGCGGGGGCCTTGGTCACCCCTCCACTTT. Amino acids: CASSRRRGPWSPLHF.

The chain carries TRBV4-1 and TRBJ2-1; 7 bases fit TRBD1. V lost 5 bases, J lost 0 bases, and 7 bases stayed unmatched. This CDR3 is 16 amino acids long. The germline V gene has CDR1 MGHRA and CDR2 YSYEKL. This chain's CDR3 is CASSTRQGSSYNEQFF. In DNA form, the CDR3 reads TGCGCCAGCAGCACCCGACAGGGCAGCTCCTACAATGAGCAGTTCTTC.

The chain has TRBV27 and TRBJ1-2; 9 bases fit TRBD1. Germline V CDR1 and CDR2: MNHEY, SMNVEV (reference sequence). The CDR3 has 13 amino acids. The J segment lost 6 bases and the V segment lost 6 bases, leaving 5 bases of the junction unmatched. CDR3 bases: TGTGCCAGCAGGGGACAGGGAGAGGATGGCTACACCTTC. Residues: CASRGQGEDGYTF.